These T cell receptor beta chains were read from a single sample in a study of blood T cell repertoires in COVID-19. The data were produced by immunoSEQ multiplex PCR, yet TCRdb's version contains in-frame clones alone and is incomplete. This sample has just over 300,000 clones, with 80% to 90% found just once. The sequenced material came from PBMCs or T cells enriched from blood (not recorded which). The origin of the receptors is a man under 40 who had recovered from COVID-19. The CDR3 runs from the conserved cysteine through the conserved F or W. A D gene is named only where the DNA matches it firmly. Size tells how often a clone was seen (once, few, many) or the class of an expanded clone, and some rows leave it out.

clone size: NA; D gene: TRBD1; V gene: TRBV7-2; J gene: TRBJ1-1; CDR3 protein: CASSLMGQGGTEAFF; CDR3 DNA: TGTGCCAGCAGCTTAATGGGACAGGGAGGCACTGAAGCTTTCTTT
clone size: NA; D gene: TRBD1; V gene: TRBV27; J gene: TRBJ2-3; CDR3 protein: CASSFIFLRDRGLTDTQYF; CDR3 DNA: TGTGCCAGCAGTTTCATCTTTCTCCGGGACAGGGGGCTCACAGATACGCAGTATTTT
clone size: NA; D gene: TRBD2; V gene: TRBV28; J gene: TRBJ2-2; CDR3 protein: CATEGTSGIPTGELFF; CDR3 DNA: TGTGCCACCGAAGGGACTAGCGGGATCCCTACCGGGGAGCTGTTTTTT
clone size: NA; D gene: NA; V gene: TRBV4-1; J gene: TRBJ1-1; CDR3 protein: CASSQDAGTNTEAFF; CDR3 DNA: TGCGCCAGCAGCCAAGATGCAGGGACAAACACTGAAGCTTTCTTT
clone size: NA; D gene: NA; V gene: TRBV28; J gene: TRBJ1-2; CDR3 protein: CASSLKAGAVGYTF; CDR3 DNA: TGTGCCAGCAGTCTGAAGGCGGGGGCGGTCGGCTACACCTTC
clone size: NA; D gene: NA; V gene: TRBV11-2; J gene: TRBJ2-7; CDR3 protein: CASSPSRYEQYF; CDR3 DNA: TGTGCCAGCAGCCCAAGCCGGTACGAGCAGTACTTC
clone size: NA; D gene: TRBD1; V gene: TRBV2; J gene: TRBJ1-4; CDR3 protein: CASSKTGGTNEKLFF; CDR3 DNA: TGTGCCAGCAGTAAGACAGGGGGCACTAATGAAAAACTGTTTTTT
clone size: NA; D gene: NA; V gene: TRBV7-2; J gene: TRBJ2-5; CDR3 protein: CASSLNFIAAGGTQYF; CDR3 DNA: TGTGCCAGCAGCTTAAATTTTATAGCGGCCGGTGGGACCCAGTACTTC
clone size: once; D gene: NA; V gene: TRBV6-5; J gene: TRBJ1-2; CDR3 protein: CASSYYPGRQDYGYTF; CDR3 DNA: TGTGCCAGCAGTTACTACCCAGGGCGGCAGGACTATGGCTACACCTTC
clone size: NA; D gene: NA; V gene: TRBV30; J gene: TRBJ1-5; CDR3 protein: CAWSVQGNQPQHF; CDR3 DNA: TGTGCCTGGAGTGTACAAGGCAATCAGCCCCAGCATTTT
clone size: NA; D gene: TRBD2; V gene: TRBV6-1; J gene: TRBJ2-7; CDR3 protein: CASSEWGGVAGPQREQYF; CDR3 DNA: TGTGCCAGCAGTGAATGGGGTGGGGTAGCGGGACCCCAGCGAGAGCAGTACTTC
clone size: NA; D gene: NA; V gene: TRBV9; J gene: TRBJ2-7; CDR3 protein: CASSVGGRWAGDYEQYF; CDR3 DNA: TGTGCCAGCAGCGTAGGCGGCCGATGGGCAGGGGACTACGAGCAGTACTTC
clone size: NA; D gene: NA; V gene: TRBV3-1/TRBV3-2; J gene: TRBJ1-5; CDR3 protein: CASSQEYSGNQPQHF; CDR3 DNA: TGTGCCAGCAGCCAAGAATATTCAGGGAACCAGCCCCAGCATTTT
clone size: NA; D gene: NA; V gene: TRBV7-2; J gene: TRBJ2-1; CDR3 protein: CASSLGRMNEQFF; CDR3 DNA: TGTGCCAGCAGCTTAGGTCGTATGAATGAGCAGTTCTTC
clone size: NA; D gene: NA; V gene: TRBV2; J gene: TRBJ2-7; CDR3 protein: CASSEGRGATYEQYF; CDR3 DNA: TGTGCCAGCAGTGAAGGTCGGGGGGCCACGTACGAGCAGTACTTC
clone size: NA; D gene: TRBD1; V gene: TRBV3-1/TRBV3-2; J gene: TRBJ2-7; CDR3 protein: CASSQVRDRGYEQYF; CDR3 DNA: TGTGCCAGCAGCCAAGTTCGGGACAGGGGTTACGAGCAGTACTTC
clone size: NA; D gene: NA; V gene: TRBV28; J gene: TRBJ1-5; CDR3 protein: CASSLIPPGRQPQHF; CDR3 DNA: TGTGCCAGCAGTTTAATCCCCCCAGGGCGGCAGCCCCAGCATTTT
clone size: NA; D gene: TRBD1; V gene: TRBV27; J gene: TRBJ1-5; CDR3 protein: CASSLFGTDYSNQPQHF; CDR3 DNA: TGTGCCAGCAGTTTGTTTGGGACAGATTATAGCAATCAGCCCCAGCATTTT
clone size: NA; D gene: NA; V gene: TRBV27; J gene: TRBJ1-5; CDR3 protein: CASGEINQPQHF; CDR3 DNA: TGTGCCTCCGGGGAGATCAATCAGCCCCAGCATTTT
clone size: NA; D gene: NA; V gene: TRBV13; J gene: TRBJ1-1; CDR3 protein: CASSLWAANTEAFF; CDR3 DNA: TGTGCCAGCAGCTTATGGGCAGCGAACACTGAAGCTTTCTTT
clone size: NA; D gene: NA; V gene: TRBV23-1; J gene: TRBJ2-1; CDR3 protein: CASRLRATEGNEQFF; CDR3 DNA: TGCGCCAGCAGACTAAGGGCGACTGAGGGCAATGAGCAGTTCTTC
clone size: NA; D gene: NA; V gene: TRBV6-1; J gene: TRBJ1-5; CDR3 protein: CASSEEWTQYSNQPQHF; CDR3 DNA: TGTGCCAGCAGTGAAGAATGGACACAATATAGCAATCAGCCCCAGCATTTT
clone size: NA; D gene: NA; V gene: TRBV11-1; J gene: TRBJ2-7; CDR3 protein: CASSLGLTSREQYF; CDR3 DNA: TGTGCCAGCAGCTTAGGACTCACCTCGAGAGAGCAGTACTTC
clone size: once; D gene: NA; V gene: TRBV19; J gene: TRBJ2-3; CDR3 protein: CASRAGTFSTDTQYF; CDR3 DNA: TGTGCCAGTAGAGCTGGGACATTTAGCACAGATACGCAGTATTTT
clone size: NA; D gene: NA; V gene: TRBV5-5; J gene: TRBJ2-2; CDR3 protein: CASSSKMGAGTGELFF; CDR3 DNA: TGTGCCAGCAGCTCCAAGATGGGGGCGGGCACCGGGGAGCTGTTTTTT
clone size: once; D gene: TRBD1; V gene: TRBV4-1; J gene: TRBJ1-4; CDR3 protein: CASSQETGHREKLFF; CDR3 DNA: TGCGCCAGCAGCCAAGAGACAGGGCACCGGGAAAAACTGTTTTTT
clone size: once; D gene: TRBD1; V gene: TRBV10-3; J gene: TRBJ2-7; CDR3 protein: CAISEPGQGYEQYF; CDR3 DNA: TGTGCCATCAGTGAGCCTGGACAGGGCTACGAGCAGTACTTC
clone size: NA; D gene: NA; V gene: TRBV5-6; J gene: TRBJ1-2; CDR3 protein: CASSLAPGYGYTF; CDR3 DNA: TGTGCCAGCAGCTTGGCCCCGGGGTATGGCTACACCTTC